The text below deals with one T cell receptor beta chain. Its target is unknown. The record originates from a study of beta chain features in type 1 diabetes. Study-level information: Some 110,000,000 sorted cells were examined across all samples. The study, taken as a whole, reports: Within each of all four CD4+ subsets, Type 1 diabetes patients had TCRB CDR3s that were moderately but significantly shorter. The naive, central memory and Treg TCRB repertoires showed an apparent similarity that was greater among patients than among healthy donors. Patients and controls would be equally affected if PCR favored shorter templates.

This CDR3 contains 12 residues. Germline trimming cut 4 bases from V and 8 bases from J; bases unmatched to any gene: 2. Germline V lookup: CDR1 ENHRY, CDR2 SYGVKD. Of the isolated RNA, all was reverse transcribed, and so the sequenced material was expressed TCRB transcripts. The assay was immunoSEQ multiplex PCR, and TCRdb's table has in-frame clones only and misses some. The sample contains hundreds of thousands of clones, about 14% of which appear only once. The rearrangement links TRBV10-3 to TRBJ1-2; 9 bases align to TRBD1. Sequenced material: naive CD4+ T cells from blood. This receptor was identified in a man younger than 35 in good health. The CDR3 loop is CAISGQGVGYTF. CDR3 nucleotide sequence: TGTGCCATCAGTGGACAGGGGGTCGGCTACACCTTC.